These 19 T cell receptor beta chains originate from one sample sequenced in a study of regulatory T cells in long-lasting Graves disease. The time point here: newly diagnosed GD, antithyroid drugs for less than 3 months. Extracted RNA from PBMCs served as the source of the TCR library. Building the TCR beta libraries relied on iRepertoire HTBI primers, and CDR3 regions underwent Arm-PCR. TCRdb used MiXCR to reprocess the multiplex PCR reads, holding one entry per CDR3 protein. The data show 360,000 or so distinct CDR3 sequences, approximately 15% seen once. The data were also submitted as part of a second study, on T cells in Graves' hyperthyroidism and ophthalmopathy.

Sequencing used peripheral blood mononuclear cells (PBMCs), obtained at new diagnosis, from a patient treated with antithyroid drugs. The source of these receptors is a man between 35 and 55 years old with Graves disease.

V and J are TRBV7-2 and TRBJ2-1; 9 bases align to TRBD1. Germline loops: CDR1 SGHTA, CDR2 FQGNSA. The CDR3 totals 15 residues. V lost 6 bases to trimming and J lost 7 bases; unmatched junction nucleotides: 10. The CDR3 DNA follows: TGTGCCAGCAGTCCTACAGGGGGCGCGAGGAATGAGCAGTTCTTC. Its translation: CASSPTGGARNEQFF.

This clonotype occurred many times. The chain recombines TRBV20-1 with TRBJ1-1; D is uncertain. CDR3 length equals 14 residues. Per germline, CDR1 DFQATT and CDR2 SNEGSKA (reference sequence). Between the trimmed V and J ends, which lost 4 bases and 4 bases, there was a span of 16 bases. The CDR3 reads CSAKGWRAGTEAFF. For the CDR3, the DNA is TGCAGTGCTAAGGGCTGGAGGGCCGGCACTGAAGCTTTCTTT.

This clonotype turned up a few times. The chain uses TRBV5-1 and TRBJ2-7, with D unclear. V dropped 2 bases and J dropped 4 bases, with 16 bases sitting between them. The CDR3 extends over 15 amino acids. Germline loops: CDR1 SGHRS, CDR2 YFSETQ. CDR3 sequence (DNA): TGCGCCAGCAGCTTCTCCGGCCAGCACCCTTACGAGCAGTACTTC. Translated, it gives CASSFSGQHPYEQYF.

This clonotype is judged medium-sized. The chain employs TRBV7-2 and TRBJ2-1; TRBD1 or TRBD2 may be the D gene (5 bases each). Germline V gene data show CDR1 as SGHTA and CDR2 as FQGNSA. V was clipped by 1 base and J by 5 bases, with 9 bases between them. The CDR3 totals 14 residues. The CDR3 DNA sequence: TGTGCCAGCAGCTTAGGGACGGGACACAATGAGCAGTTCTTC. This codes for CASSLGTGHNEQFF.

This clonotype was found many times. The chain links TRBV11-3 to TRBJ2-7; D ambiguous. The V end was cut by 1 base, the J end by 0 bases, with 4 bases between. Germline V gene data show CDR1 as SGHNT and CDR2 as YENEEA. The CDR3 consists of 13 residues. CDR3 sequence (DNA): TGTGCCAGCAGCTTAGGCAGCTCCTACGAGCAGTACTTC. Translation: CASSLGSSYEQYF.

Comment on this clonotype: It is likely a read error: a sequence one base away is far more abundant. The V call is TRBV7-2, the J call TRBJ2-5; 12 bases are a match to TRBD2. This CDR3 region has 15 residues. V trimming: 6 bases; J trimming: 5 bases; junction bases outside the gene matches: 7. Germline V gene data show CDR1 as SGHTA and CDR2 as FQGNSA. The CDR3 nucleotides read TGTGCCAGCAGAAAGACTAGCGGGGGCGTCGAGACCCAGTACTTC. This codes for CASRKTSGGVETQYF.

Many counts were recorded for this clonotype. The chain links TRBV7-8 to TRBJ1-5; D is perhaps TRBD1 (5 bases). Trimming pared 0 bases from V and 4 bases from J, leaving 10 bases between. This CDR3 has 15 residues. Germline lookup yields CDR1 SGHVS and CDR2 FQNEAQ. In DNA, the CDR3 is TGTGCCAGCAGCTTAGCGAGCCAGGGAAATCAGCCCCAGCATTTT. It is translated as CASSLASQGNQPQHF.

The table lists this clonotype with a few counts. The chain links TRBV27 to TRBJ1-4; TRBD1 matches at 7 bases. The length of the CDR3 is 15 residues. CDR1 is MNHEY and CDR2 is SMNVEV in the germline V gene (reference sequence). J was trimmed by 4 bases and V by 6 bases; bases with no gene match: 8. This CDR3 is CASSSQGQSNEKLFF. The CDR3 DNA follows: TGTGCCAGCAGCTCTCAGGGACAGAGTAATGAAAAACTGTTTTTT.

This clonotype was counted at least ten times. The chain recombines TRBV11-2 with TRBJ1-5, with 7 bases identical to TRBD1. Germline CDR1 and CDR2: SGHAT and FQNNGV. The length of the CDR3 is 16 residues. J was trimmed by 6 bases and V by 3 bases; bases with no gene match: 11. CDR3: CASSLGGTERFQPQHF. Here the CDR3 DNA reads TGTGCCAGCAGCTTGGGAGGGACAGAACGTTTTCAGCCCCAGCATTTT.

At least ten counts were recorded for this clonotype. The V gene is TRBV3-1, the J gene TRBJ2-7, with D possibly TRBD2 on 7 matching bases. CDR3 length equals 14 residues. Germline CDR1 reads LGHDT; CDR2 reads YNNKEL (reference sequence). The V end was cut by 5 bases, the J end by 3 bases, with 14 bases between. CDR3 region: CASSFGGLYYEQYF. DNA for the CDR3: TGTGCCAGCAGCTTCGGGGGGCTTTACTACGAGCAGTACTTC.

Note on this clonotype: A read error is possible here, since a much larger clone lies one base away. This chain uses TRBV20-1 with TRBJ1-3, with 8 bases fitting TRBD1. Germline CDR1 is DFQATT and CDR2 is SNEGSKA (reference sequence). The CDR3 spans 14 residues. CDR3 bases: TGCGGTGCCCCGGACAGGGAGTCCGGAAACACCATATATTTT. It is translated as CGAPDRESGNTIYF.

Ten or more counts support this clonotype. This rearrangement joins TRBV5-1 to TRBJ2-7, with D tentatively TRBD1 (5 bases). V dropped 3 bases and J dropped 2 bases, with 15 bases sitting between them. The CDR3 totals 15 residues. CDR1 is SGHRS, CDR2 YFSETQ, per germline. CDR3 nucleotide sequence: TGCGCCAGCAGCTGGGGCTGGACGGAAGCCTACGAGCAGTACTTC. This gives the protein CASSWGWTEAYEQYF.

This clonotype came up many times. The J gene is TRBJ2-5, the V gene TRBV12-3 or TRBV12-4; D tentatively reads TRBD1 or TRBD2 (6 bases each). Trimming removed 3 bases at V and 4 bases at J, with 21 bases between. There are 17 residues in the CDR3. The chain's CDR3 is CASSFGPGAGLPETQYF. The DNA for the CDR3 is TGTGCCAGCAGTTTCGGACCGGGGGCGGGGCTACCAGAGACCCAGTACTTC.

The chain is built from TRBV7-9 and TRBJ1-6; no clear D. CDR1 is SEHNR and CDR2 is FQNEAQ in the germline V gene (reference sequence). V was shortened by 7 bases and J by 5 bases, with 18 bases between the two germline ends. This CDR3 spans 16 amino acids. The CDR3, as DNA: TGTGCCAGCACCCCCGTTAGCGGGAATAATAATTCACCCCTCCACTTT. It translates to CASTPVSGNNNSPLHF.

This clonotype appeared many times. This CDR3 reads CASRDPTDTQYF. CDR3 nucleotide sequence: TGTGCCAGCAGGGACCCCACAGATACGCAGTATTTT. The chain has TRBV6-1 and TRBJ2-3; D unclear. The CDR3 consists of 12 residues. From germline, CDR1 is MNHNS and CDR2 SASEGT. V was trimmed by 6 bases and J by 2 bases, leaving 6 bases between them.

The CDR3 sequence is CASSPNFFGLVQISGAGANVLTF. CDR3 nucleotide sequence: TGTGCCAGCAGCCCTAATTTTTTCGGACTAGTCCAGATTTCAGGTGCTGGGGCCAACGTCCTGACTTTC. V is TRBV7-9 and J is TRBJ2-6; 7 positions agree with TRBD2. Germline V CDR1 and CDR2: SEHNR, FQNEAQ (reference sequence). CDR3 length equals 23 residues. The V and J ends lost 5 bases and 2 bases, in that order; junction bases with no gene match: 27.

In the case of this clonotype: This sequence is one base from a far larger clone and is likely a read error. V is TRBV6-5 and J is TRBJ2-1; 7 nucleotides align to TRBD2. The J call may be faulty, since TRBJ2-5 better matches the DNA end. The CDR3 spans 16 residues. The germline CDR1 and CDR2 sequences are MNHEY and SVGAGI. CDR3 in DNA: TGTGCCAGCAGTTACTGGTCCGGGGGGTACCTAGAGACCCAGTACTTC. This encodes CASSYWSGGYLETQYF.

This rearrangement joins TRBV12-3 or TRBV12-4 to TRBJ2-3, with 14 bases aligning to TRBD2. The CDR3 loop spans 19 amino acids. V shed 3 bases and J 1 base; nucleotides not matched to a gene: 9. The CDR3 nucleotides read TGTGCCAGCAGTTTCAAGTCCTTGGGACTAGCGGGGGGCACAGATACGCAGTATTTT. This gives the protein CASSFKSLGLAGGTDTQYF.

Concerning this clonotype itself: Given a much more abundant clone one base away, this may be a read error. This chain links TRBV12-3 or TRBV12-4 with TRBJ1-1, with D possibly TRBD1 on 5 matching bases. The CDR3 contains 16 residues. CDR3 in DNA: TGTGCCCGCAGTTCCCCTGGGGCGGGGATGAACACTGAAGCTTTCTTT. Amino acid sequence: CARSSPGAGMNTEAFF.